This is a list of T cell receptor beta chains from one sample in a study of monozygotic twins with inflammatory bowel disease. TCRdb re-called the 5' RACE reads; every CDR3 protein appears as one record, without DNA. The repertoire table contains about 300,000 distinct CDR3 sequences. Sequencing was done on a sample of blood. These receptors were taken from a human donor with ulcerative colitis or Crohn's disease, or a healthy co-twin of an affected twin (not recorded which). The CDR3 runs from the conserved cysteine through the conserved F or W.

j_gene | v_gene | CDR3aa
TRBJ1-1 | TRBV7-9 | CATEKPVGGTEAFF
TRBJ1-5 | TRBV18 | CASSPTGTVFWPQHF
TRBJ2-3 | TRBV12-3/TRBV12-4 | CASSRRLAGGTDTQYF
TRBJ2-3 | TRBV7-2 | CASSLVASGTDTQYF
TRBJ2-7 | TRBV7-9 | CASSANWYEQYF
TRBJ2-3 | TRBV29-1 | CSVSGHPTDTQYF
TRBJ2-1 | TRBV5-5 | CASSLGTSLRNNEQFF
TRBJ2-5 | TRBV20-1 | CSARRNLAGGLYSQETQYF
TRBJ2-5 | TRBV7-2 | CASSLGPMETQYF
TRBJ2-3 | TRBV24-1 | CATSDPGTSGSRGDTQYF
TRBJ2-5 | TRBV12-3/TRBV12-4 | CASSLTETQYF
TRBJ2-7 | TRBV20-1 | CSAGRQGAESEQYF
TRBJ2-1 | TRBV5-1 | CASSLAVTGVNEQFF
TRBJ2-1 | TRBV20-1 | CSALGQNNEQFF
TRBJ1-5 | TRBV5-5 | CASSFAGGNQPQHF
TRBJ2-7 | TRBV7-8 | CASSWTGGYEQYF
TRBJ1-5 | TRBV4-3 | CASSQTLGGQVNQPQHF
TRBJ2-5 | TRBV27 | CASKRGGIEMGETQYF
TRBJ2-5 | TRBV7-2 | CASSRKSGGRETQYF
TRBJ1-1 | TRBV27 | CASSFRDRSEAFF
TRBJ2-1 | TRBV12-3/TRBV12-4 | CASSRITGAYNEQFF
TRBJ2-3 | TRBV28 | CASSWGADTQYF
TRBJ2-2 | TRBV7-3 | CASSLTLGSGELFF
TRBJ2-4 | TRBV7-9 | CASSEDGGGTRQKKYF
TRBJ2-3 | TRBV5-1 | CASRYLSGLTDTQYF
TRBJ2-5 | TRBV28 | CASWEGGETQYF
TRBJ2-1 | TRBV5-1 | CASTWGLAGDEQFF
TRBJ2-1 | TRBV7-2 | CASSLRGGTGVNEQFF
TRBJ2-5 | TRBV11-2 | CASREPGRGQETQYF
TRBJ1-1 | TRBV5-5 | CASSLGGAPNTEAFF
TRBJ2-7 | TRBV4-3 | CASSQDAVGLGYEQYF
TRBJ2-2 | TRBV29-1 | CSVSASGNPGELFF
TRBJ2-1 | TRBV27 | CTSSPPSSGRNGNEQFF
TRBJ2-3 | TRBV2 | CASSPTTPGGTDTQYF
TRBJ2-7 | TRBV4-2 | CASSQPLAGGPPYEQYF
TRBJ1-2 | TRBV6-5 | CASSYSGGLGYGYTF
TRBJ2-7 | TRBV6-5 | CASRHTGTYEQYF
TRBJ1-5 | TRBV12-3/TRBV12-4 | CASSLKGKTNQPQHF
TRBJ2-7 | TRBV20-1 | CSASGLAEFYEQYF
TRBJ2-3 | TRBV7-2 | CASSHGTSGGGDTQYF
TRBJ1-1 | TRBV15 | CATTRSPNTEAFF
TRBJ2-3 | TRBV7-2 | CASSSQIDTQYF
TRBJ2-1 | TRBV4-3 | CASSQDARRGEQFF